This TCR beta chain was obtained from a study of blood T cell repertoires in COVID-19. In the study overall: Some COVID-19 samples were acute and others convalescent; all came from the United States, Italy and Spain. Sources were T cells, B-cell-depleted T cells, or PBMCs; the material itself was cDNA or gDNA.

Germline V gene data show CDR1 as SEHNR and CDR2 as FQNEAQ (reference sequence). There are 14 residues in the CDR3. V was clipped by 5 bases and J by 0 bases, with 9 bases between them. Original data processing: Nucleated cell counts were estimated from reference gene primer amplification. Only in-frame clones appear in the TCRdb table, and some are missing; sequencing was by immunoSEQ multiplex PCR. The DNA gave D and trimming, while V, J and clone size come from that table. This sample has 140,000 to 150,000 clones, with approximately 80% found just once. The sequence was collected from a man between 45 and 60 years old with acute or convalescent COVID-19. The chain has TRBV7-9 and TRBJ2-3; tentatively, D is TRBD2 (5 bases). The specimen sequenced was peripheral blood. CDR3 residues: CASSAGVSTDTQYF. CDR3 DNA: TGTGCCAGCAGCGCCGGGGTTAGCACAGATACGCAGTATTTT.